This T cell receptor beta chain stems from a study of blood T cell repertoires in COVID-19. The wider study: Acute and convalescent COVID-19 samples came from the United States, Italy and Spain. Sample material is recorded as cDNA or gDNA derived from T cells, B-cell-depleted T cells, or PBMCs.

In the study's own analysis: From reference gene primer amplification, estimates of nucleated cell counts were derived. TCRdb's table, derived via immunoSEQ multiplex PCR, lists solely in-frame clones and lacks some. That table is the source of V, J and clone size, and D and trimming were worked out from the DNA. The table records fewer than 150,000 clones, around 81% of them present only once. CDR3 length: 13 residues. Trimming stripped 7 bases from V and 8 bases from J, with 12 bases between. The TCR comes from a human donor in a cohort sampled during active COVID-19. This chain connects TRBV12-3 or TRBV12-4 to TRBJ1-6; D is ambiguous. Sequencing was done on a sample of peripheral blood. The CDR3 reads CASTGAGDSPLHF. CDR3 in DNA: TGTGCCAGCACCGGAGCCGGGGATTCACCCCTCCACTTT.